The clone carrying this TCR beta chain was counted at least ten times. Its antigen is undetermined. Newly diagnosed hyperthyroidism patients aged 18 to 65 years had disease lasting under 2 months. The diagnostic basis comprised clinical symptoms, serum thyroxine and TRAb, thyroid ultrasound and orbital computed tomography. Isolation of PBMCs was performed on 8.5 to 10 ml fresh peripheral blood. This record comes from a study of T cells in Graves' hyperthyroidism and ophthalmopathy. General study points: Ophthalmopathy, which appeared later, was predicted by the model a median around 6.5 months before onset.

The germline gives CDR1 GTSNPN, CDR2 SVGIG (reference sequence). V lost 5 bases and J 0 bases, leaving 9 bases between the germline ends. The CDR3 loop spans 13 amino acids. Using RNA transcripts as the source, TCR beta CDR3 regions were amplified. A first-round RT-PCR of the TCR CDR3 used the HTBI primer set. TCRdb re-derived calls from the multiplex PCR reads in MiXCR, one entry per CDR3 protein. The data show more than 300,000 distinct CDR3 sequences, around 14% seen once. The material sequenced was blood. The receptor's source is a woman aged 60-70 years with Graves' hyperthyroidism. This chain joins TRBV30 and TRBJ2-3; no clear D gene. The DNA of the CDR3 is TGTGCCTGGTCGGTCTCTAGCACAGATACGCAGTATTTT. It codes for CAWSVSSTDTQYF.